A single sample is the source of the 27 T cell receptor beta chains below, sequenced in a study of CD8+ T cells in alopecia areata (dated by TCRdb to about 2018). Read against the paper, the sample's time point label means: 24 weeks on oral tofacitinib. Explained via the paper, the treatment or condition label denotes: oral pan-JAK inhibitor, 5-10 mg twice daily. Receptor amplification or capture employed the immunoSEQ multiplex PCR assay. RNA was extracted from all samples and reverse transcribed into cDNA as template for TCR sequencing. The clones in this table, taken by TCRdb from immuneACCESS, are in-frame only. Not every clone is retained; where verified, under half of the shortfall comes from an unresolved V gene, and the cause of the rest is unknown. The table for this sample lists 170,000 or so clones; about 60% of them were counted only once. 10% to 15% of the sample goes to the ten largest clones.

This specimen consisted of CD8+ T cells sorted from blood, obtained at week 24, from a patient treated with tofacitinib. The origin of the receptors is a human donor with alopecia areata.

The rearrangement links TRBV18 to TRBJ2-4; D is possibly TRBD1 or TRBD2 (5 bases each). Germline CDR1 KGHSH, CDR2 LQKENI. The V gene lost 4 bases and the J gene lost 0 bases, with 13 bases spanning the gap. This CDR3 spans 16 amino acids. The DNA for the CDR3 is TGTGCCAGCTCACTGAGGGGAAAGCTAGCCAAAAACATTCAGTACTTC. This codes for CASSLRGKLAKNIQYF.

This clone appeared a single time. The chain joins TRBV30 to TRBJ1-5, with a weak D call TRBD1 (5 bases). The CDR3 consists of 14 residues. Germline CDR1 and CDR2: GTSNPN and SVGIG (reference sequence). V lost 3 bases and J lost 8, with 17 bases in between. CDR3 in DNA: TGTGCCTGGAGCACGGGACTCCCGGGCGAGCCCCAGCATTTT. The encoded protein is CAWSTGLPGEPQHF.

V usage is TRBV4-1 and J usage is TRBJ1-1; D not certain. This CDR3 is 12 amino acids long. V lost 8 bases and J 2 bases, leaving 9 bases between the germline ends. Germline V CDR1 and CDR2: MGHRA, YSYEKL. CDR3 region: CASDSDNTEAFF. The CDR3 DNA reads as TGCGCCAGCGACTCCGACAACACTGAAGCTTTCTTT.

The chain carries TRBV2 and TRBJ2-7; 11 positions agree with TRBD1. The V gene's germline CDR1 is SNHLY and CDR2 FYNNEI. The CDR3 contains 12 residues. V was pared by 6 bases and J by 6 bases, with 1 base of the junction left unmatched. DNA of the CDR3: TGTGCCAGCAGGGGACAGGGGGTCGAGCAGTACTTC. It translates to CASRGQGVEQYF.

Remarks on this clone: Sequence at one end of the junction differs from germline and may be a read error. The CDR3 is CASSSSGTGGETQYF. For the CDR3, the DNA is TGTGCTAGCAGCTCTTCCGGGACAGGGGGCGAGACCCAGTACTTC. J is TRBJ2-5 and V is TRBV7-7; TRBD1 matches at 12 bases. The germline V gene encodes CDR1 SSHAT and CDR2 FNYEAQ (reference sequence). The CDR3 is 15 residues long. Drawing the rest from reference TRBV7-7 and TRBJ2-5, the complete variable domain is GAGVSQSPRYKVTKRGQDVTLRCDPISSHATLYWYQQALGQGPEFLTYFNYEAQPDKSGLPSDRFSAERPEGSISTLTIQRTEQRDSAMYRCASSSSGTGGETQYFGPGTRLLVL.

The table lists this clone with a few counts. The chain's CDR3 is CASSYSAFNEQFF. The CDR3, as DNA: TGTGCCAGCAGTTACTCTGCGTTTAATGAGCAGTTCTTC. The rearrangement uses TRBV6-5 and TRBJ2-1; no clear D. V was cut by 0 bases and J by 7 bases, with 7 bases left in between. Germline V gene lookup returns CDR1 MNHEY and CDR2 SVGAGI. The CDR3 extends over 13 amino acids.

V usage is TRBV7-9 and J usage is TRBJ1-6; the match to TRBD1 covers 7 bases. J was trimmed by 0 bases and V by 0 bases; bases with no gene match: 2. CDR1 and CDR2 (germline): SEHNR, FQNEAQ (reference sequence). The CDR3 is 17 amino acids. The CDR3 sequence is CASSLAGDSSYNSPLHF. As DNA, the CDR3 is TGTGCCAGCAGCTTAGCAGGGGACAGCTCCTATAATTCACCCCTCCACTTT.

The chain recombines TRBV29-1 with TRBJ1-1, with TRBD1 as a possible D gene (5 bases). The CDR3 is made up of 13 amino acids. The V gene lost 6 bases and the J gene lost 3 bases, with 14 bases spanning the gap. Per germline, CDR1 SQVTM and CDR2 ANQGSEA. CDR3 region: CSVGVPSDTEAFF. The DNA for the CDR3 is TGCAGCGTGGGGGTCCCTTCAGACACTGAAGCTTTCTTT.

V and J are TRBV7-9 and TRBJ1-5; perhaps TRBD1 as D (5 bases). This CDR3 has 15 residues. V was cut by 1 base and J by 4 bases, with 11 bases left in between. Germline V CDR1 and CDR2: SEHNR, FQNEAQ (reference sequence). As DNA, the CDR3 is TGTGCCAGCAGCTTAGTGGGTGGGGGGAATCAGCCCCAGCATTTT. Protein product: CASSLVGGGNQPQHF.

J is TRBJ1-2 and V is TRBV1; no check of the table's D call, TRBD1, against the DNA was made. TRBV1 represents a pseudogene. The CDR3 contains 17 residues. CDR3 region: CTSSQDKTGGIFGGYTF. CDR3 nucleotides: TGCACCAGCAGCCAAGATAAGACAGGGGGGATTTTCGGTGGCTACACCTTC.

Details on this clone: Other DNA sequences in this specimen translate into the identical CDR3. The chain combines TRBV9 with TRBJ1-2, with D uncertain. This CDR3 spans 10 amino acids. V dropped 3 bases and J dropped 7 bases, with 4 bases sitting between them. Germline values: CDR1 SGDLS, CDR2 YYNGEE. The CDR3 nucleotides are TGTGCCAGCAGCGGACCTGGCTACACCTTC. Encoded protein: CASSGPGYTF.

The rearrangement uses TRBV6-5 and TRBJ2-1; D is perhaps TRBD2 (6 bases). V lost 5 bases and J 0 bases, leaving 11 bases between the germline ends. The CDR3 extends over 15 amino acids. The germline V gene encodes CDR1 MNHEY and CDR2 SVGAGI. The CDR3 loop reads CASSISGYSYNEQFF. CDR3 in DNA: TGTGCCAGCAGTATTAGCGGTTACTCCTACAATGAGCAGTTCTTC.

This chain joins TRBV4-1 and TRBJ1-1; D gene uncertain. The V gene's germline CDR1 is MGHRA and CDR2 YSYEKL. The CDR3 has 14 amino acids. The germline V and J ends were trimmed by 0 bases and 1 base, with 6 bases remaining between them. CDR3 bases: TGCGCCAGCAGCCAAGATAGCAGGAACACTGAAGCTTTCTTT. Amino acids: CASSQDSRNTEAFF.

The chain has TRBV2 and TRBJ2-7; 7 nucleotides agree with TRBD1. Trimming removed 5 bases from V and 2 bases from J; junction bases left unmatched: 12. There are 16 residues in the CDR3. CDR1 is SNHLY, CDR2 FYNNEI, per germline. The CDR3 coding sequence is TGTGCCAGCAGTCAACCAATGGACAGGACCGCCTACGAGCAGTACTTC. As protein: CASSQPMDRTAYEQYF.

This clone turned up a few times. This chain uses TRBV7-9 with TRBJ2-2; the D gene is possibly TRBD2 (5 bases). V was clipped by 11 bases and J by 11 bases, with 9 bases between them. The germline gives CDR1 SEHNR, CDR2 FQNEAQ (reference sequence). The CDR3 spans 9 residues. The CDR3 region has the DNA TGTGCCCACGGGGAAGAGCTGTTTTTT. Encoded protein: CAHGEELFF. Using reference TRBV7-9 and TRBJ2-2 for the parts outside the CDR3, the full variable domain is DTGVSQNPRHKITKRGQNVTFRCDPISEHNRLYWYRQTLGQGPEFLTYFQNEAQLEKSRLLSDRFSAERPKGSFSTLEIQRTEQGDSAMYLCAHGEELFFGEGSRLTVL.

The rearrangement links TRBV4-1 to TRBJ2-7, with 9 bases that match TRBD1. The germline V gene encodes CDR1 MGHRA and CDR2 YSYEKL. With 7 bases clipped from V and 2 bases from J, the junction kept 12 bases outside the gene matches. CDR3 length: 16 amino acids. CDR3 loop: CASTPGPGQGAYEQYF. The CDR3 DNA sequence: TGCGCCAGCACCCCCGGGCCGGGACAGGGAGCCTACGAGCAGTACTTC.

This clone was recorded a few times. The chain has TRBV4-1 and TRBJ1-5; D gene uncertain. The CDR3 is 14 residues long. Germline V gene data show CDR1 as MGHRA and CDR2 as YSYEKL. Deletions cut 1 base from V and 4 bases from J, with 8 bases between. The CDR3, as DNA: TGCGCCAGCAGCCAAGTTCCCCTTAATCAGCCCCAGCATTTT. Amino acid sequence: CASSQVPLNQPQHF.

The chain links TRBV2 to TRBJ2-1, with D possibly matching TRBD2 (5 bases). Trimming took off 6 bases at V and 8 bases at J, with 11 bases between the two ends. Germline values: CDR1 SNHLY, CDR2 FYNNEI. This CDR3 contains 12 residues. CDR3 nucleotides: TGTGCCAGCAGGAATCTGAGGGATGAGCAGTTCTTC. Translated, it gives CASRNLRDEQFF.

This clone has only a few counts. The chain recombines TRBV30 with TRBJ1-2, with D unclear. This CDR3 contains 11 residues. Germline V lookup: CDR1 GTSNPN, CDR2 SVGIG (reference sequence). V was clipped by 1 base and J by 4 bases, with 4 bases between them. The CDR3, as DNA: TGTGCCTGGAGTGACCCCTATGGCTACACCTTC. It translates to CAWSDPYGYTF.

The CDR3 coding sequence is TGCAGCGTTAGCGGGGGTGATTTGGTTGAGACCCAGTACTTC. Its translation is CSVSGGDLVETQYF. This chain connects TRBV29-1 to TRBJ2-5, with 8 bases that match TRBD2. The CDR3 contains 14 residues. Germline values: CDR1 SQVTM, CDR2 ANQGSEA. The ends lost 5 bases at V and 5 bases at J; junction bases unmatched: 10.

This clone was detected a few times. The chain employs TRBV5-1 and TRBJ1-1; D is unresolved. CDR1 and CDR2 (germline): SGHRS, YFSETQ. V was shortened by 0 bases and J by 7 bases, with 13 bases between the two germline ends. The CDR3 runs 14 residues. The CDR3: CASSLDRRKIEAFF. CDR3 nucleotide sequence: TGCGCCAGCAGCTTGGATCGCAGGAAGATTGAAGCTTTCTTT. Using reference TRBV5-1 and TRBJ1-1 for the parts outside the CDR3, the full variable domain is KAGVTQTPRYLIKTRGQQVTLSCSPISGHRSVSWYQQTPGQGLQFLFEYFSETQRNKGNFPGRFSGRQFSNSRSEMNVSTLELGDSALYLCASSLDRRKIEAFFGQGTRLTVV.

This clone came up a few times. Within the sample, other DNA sequences also encode this same CDR3. CDR3 sequence (DNA): TGCAGCGTTGAATACGGGGGTGGCTACACCTTC. Its translation is CSVEYGGGYTF. The rearrangement joins TRBV29-1 to TRBJ1-2; D might be TRBD1 (5 bases). CDR3 size: 11 residues. CDR1 and CDR2 from the germline V gene are SQVTM and ANQGSEA. V was trimmed by 2 bases and J by 7 bases, leaving 8 bases between them.

CDR3 region: CAWSVGRLYQETQYF. In DNA, the CDR3 is TGTGCCTGGAGTGTTGGCAGGTTGTACCAAGAGACCCAGTACTTC. This chain joins TRBV30 and TRBJ2-5, with D hard to call. Trimming shortened V by 0 bases and J by 0 bases, and 11 bases separated the two germline ends. This CDR3 contains 15 residues. CDR1 and CDR2 (germline): GTSNPN, SVGIG (reference sequence).

The chain recombines TRBV30 with TRBJ2-5, with D hard to call. The V and J ends lost 0 bases and 3 bases respectively, with 2 bases between them. The CDR3 spans 11 residues. Germline CDR1 GTSNPN, CDR2 SVGIG (reference sequence). CDR3 sequence (DNA): TGTGCCTGGAGTGTAAAAGAGACCCAGTACTTC. Translation: CAWSVKETQYF.

This clone was counted only a few times. The rearrangement links TRBV29-1 to TRBJ2-7; D is uncertain. The CDR3 covers 11 residues. Germline V lookup: CDR1 SQVTM, CDR2 ANQGSEA. V gave up 4 bases and J gave up 1 base, with 5 bases separating them. In DNA, the CDR3 is TGCAGCGTTGGACTTTCCTACGAGCAGTACTTC. Translating gives CSVGLSYEQYF.

This clone has a handful of counts. This chain links TRBV11-2 with TRBJ2-3; a weak D match, TRBD2 (5 bases). The length of the CDR3 is 13 residues. Germline lookup yields CDR1 SGHAT and CDR2 FQNNGV. V was trimmed by 3 bases and J by 5 bases, leaving 9 bases between them. CDR3 loop: CASSFWAGDTQYF. In nucleotides, the CDR3 is TGTGCCAGCAGCTTTTGGGCGGGAGATACGCAGTATTTT. Complete variable domain (other parts from reference TRBV11-2 and TRBJ2-3): EAGVAQSPRYKIIEKRQSVAFWCNPISGHATLYWYQQILGQGPKLLIQFQNNGVVDDSQLPKDRFSAERLKGVDSTLKIQPAKLEDSAVYLCASSFWAGDTQYFGPGTRLTVL.

This clone showed up just a few times. This rearrangement joins TRBV29-1 to TRBJ1-2, with D uncertain. V lost 2 bases, J lost 1 base, and 8 bases lay in between. The CDR3 runs 13 residues. CDR1 is SQVTM, CDR2 ANQGSEA, per germline. The CDR3: CSVEKDFNYGYTF. The DNA for the CDR3 is TGCAGCGTTGAAAAGGACTTTAACTATGGCTACACCTTC.